This T cell receptor beta chain emerged from a study of cytomegalovirus exposure and HLA in healthy donors. Study findings and constraints: Whilst most TCR sequences proved rare, a subset of public TCRs occurred across many donors.

On this clone itself: The target antigen is unknown.

The germline V and J ends were trimmed by 0 bases and 7 bases, with 13 bases remaining between them. The CDR3 covers 13 residues. Germline loops: CDR1 GTSNPN, CDR2 SVGIG (reference sequence). PCR employed 60 Vbeta and 13 Jbeta primers. In the original workflow: In a later analysis, of tens of millions of unique beta chains, around 11 million appeared in at least two donors. Profiling relied on immunoSEQ multiplex PCR, and the TCRdb table lists in-frame clones only, not all of them. Clone size and V and J calls were adopted from that table, with D and trimming inferred from the DNA. The table has 200,000 to 250,000 clones, around four fifths seen once.

The V call is TRBV30, the J call TRBJ2-7; D gene ambiguous. The sample was PBMCs. The receptor was derived from a boy between 2 and 15 years old in good health and CMV-seronegative. The CDR3 DNA sequence: TGTGCCTGGAGTGTGGGCCAGCAACAGGAGCAGTACTTC. Its protein is CAWSVGQQQEQYF.